This entry concerns a single T cell receptor beta chain. This specimen belongs to a study of control samples from healthy donors and cancer patients. Repertoires were generated with immunoSEQ multiplex PCR, while TCRdb's copy carries only in-frame clones and drops some. Seen here are approximately 97,000 clones, around four fifths observed once, and the top ten hold around 20%. V was shortened by 6 bases and J by 4 bases, with 10 bases between the two germline ends. Germline values: CDR1 MNHNY, CDR2 SVGAGI (reference sequence). The CDR3 runs 13 residues. J is TRBJ2-1 and V is TRBV6-6, with D hard to call. This TCR was recovered from a man in his thirties or forties in good health. Sequencing input: blood. DNA of the CDR3: TGTGCCAGCAGCCCCGATAGATACAATGAGCAGTTCTTC. It is translated as CASSPDRYNEQFF.